The rows below give T cell receptor beta chains drawn from one sample of a study of blood T cell repertoires in COVID-19. Assay used: immunoSEQ multiplex PCR; TCRdb lists only in-frame clones, some missing. The sample lists 68,000 or so clones, about 91% occurring once. Sequenced: peripheral blood. The receptors stem from a man in his forties or fifties with COVID-19, enrolled during active disease. The CDR3 runs from the conserved cysteine through the conserved F or W. Each record gives: clone size, J gene, V gene, D gene, CDR3 DNA, CDR3 protein. D genes are given only for firm matches. The size field is filled for only some rows; it gives once, few, many or a size class.

abundance: -; j_gene: TRBJ2-5; v_gene: TRBV5-6; d_gene: -; CDR3nt: TGTGCCAGCAGTCTTGCGCACCAAGAGACCCAGTACTTC; CDR3aa: CASSLAHQETQYF
abundance: -; j_gene: TRBJ2-5; v_gene: TRBV2; d_gene: TRBD2; CDR3nt: TGTGCCAGCAGGGCTCTAGCGGGTAACCTAGAGACCCAGTACTTC; CDR3aa: CASRALAGNLETQYF
abundance: -; j_gene: TRBJ2-7; v_gene: TRBV6-5; d_gene: -; CDR3nt: TGTGCCAGCAGGAAGGAGGAGGGAGCCACCTACGAGCAGTACTTC; CDR3aa: CASRKEEGATYEQYF
abundance: -; j_gene: TRBJ1-2; v_gene: TRBV7-3; d_gene: TRBD1; CDR3nt: TGTGCCAGCAGCGGACTCCCGGGGACAGGGCGAGGCTACACCTTC; CDR3aa: CASSGLPGTGRGYTF
abundance: -; j_gene: TRBJ1-4; v_gene: TRBV12-3/TRBV12-4; d_gene: -; CDR3nt: TGTGCCAGCAGTTTAAGACAGGAGGAACTGTTTTTT; CDR3aa: CASSLRQEELFF
abundance: -; j_gene: TRBJ1-1; v_gene: TRBV27; d_gene: -; CDR3nt: TGTGCCAGCAGGTCTCCTTACACTGAAGCTTTCTTT; CDR3aa: CASRSPYTEAFF
abundance: -; j_gene: TRBJ1-1; v_gene: TRBV10-3; d_gene: TRBD1; CDR3nt: TGTGCCATCAGTACCCCTCGGGGGACAGGGGGCACTGAAGCTTTCTTT; CDR3aa: CAISTPRGTGGTEAFF
abundance: -; j_gene: TRBJ1-5; v_gene: TRBV19; d_gene: -; CDR3nt: TGTGCCAGTAGCGAGATAAATCAGCCCCAGCATTTT; CDR3aa: CASSEINQPQHF
abundance: -; j_gene: TRBJ2-3; v_gene: TRBV18; d_gene: TRBD2; CDR3nt: TGTGCCAGCTCACCACCGTCTAGCGGGGGGATGAGCACAGATACGCAGTATTTT; CDR3aa: CASSPPSSGGMSTDTQYF
abundance: -; j_gene: TRBJ1-5; v_gene: TRBV30; d_gene: -; CDR3nt: TGTGCCTGGAGTATCTCAGTCTGGAATCAGCCCCAGCATTTT; CDR3aa: CAWSISVWNQPQHF
abundance: few; j_gene: TRBJ1-3; v_gene: TRBV6-5; d_gene: TRBD1; CDR3nt: TGTGCCAGCAGTTACGACACAGGGGGCTCTGGAAACACCATATATTTT; CDR3aa: CASSYDTGGSGNTIYF
abundance: -; j_gene: TRBJ1-5; v_gene: TRBV21-1; d_gene: -; CDR3nt: TGTGCCAGCAGCAAAGTCGAAGGACAGCACCAGACGTATAGCAATCAGCCCCAGCATTTT; CDR3aa: CASSKVEGQHQTYSNQPQHF
abundance: -; j_gene: TRBJ2-7; v_gene: TRBV9; d_gene: -; CDR3nt: TGTGCCAGCAGCGTAGCTATGGGGGCGCTCTACGAGCAGTACTTC; CDR3aa: CASSVAMGALYEQYF
abundance: -; j_gene: TRBJ2-7; v_gene: TRBV28; d_gene: TRBD2; CDR3nt: TGTGCCAGCAGTTTGTGGCTAGCGGGTTCTCAACGCTCCTACGAGCAGTACTTC; CDR3aa: CASSLWLAGSQRSYEQYF
abundance: -; j_gene: TRBJ2-5; v_gene: TRBV6-2/TRBV6-3; d_gene: -; CDR3nt: TGTGCCAGCAGCACCCAGGGTAGAGAGACCCAGTACTTC; CDR3aa: CASSTQGRETQYF
abundance: -; j_gene: TRBJ2-3; v_gene: TRBV12-3/TRBV12-4; d_gene: -; CDR3nt: TGTGCCAGCAGAGCTTTGGATACGCAGTATTTT; CDR3aa: CASRALDTQYF
abundance: -; j_gene: TRBJ1-5; v_gene: TRBV5-8; d_gene: -; CDR3nt: TGTGCCAGCAGCTTGGGACAGCTTAGCAATCAGCCCCAGCATTTT; CDR3aa: CASSLGQLSNQPQHF
abundance: -; j_gene: TRBJ1-4; v_gene: TRBV27; d_gene: TRBD1; CDR3nt: TGTGCCAGCAGTTGGGGCAGGGGGTTCCCCGACGGTGAAAAACTGTTTTTT; CDR3aa: CASSWGRGFPDGEKLFF
abundance: few; j_gene: TRBJ1-2; v_gene: TRBV6-6; d_gene: TRBD1; CDR3nt: TGTGCCAGCAGTTCGCCACGGGACAGTCGGGAGTACACCTTC; CDR3aa: CASSSPRDSREYTF
abundance: -; j_gene: TRBJ1-2; v_gene: TRBV5-6; d_gene: -; CDR3nt: TGTGCCAGCACCTCCTCCCCGGGATATGAGGGTGGCTACACCTTC; CDR3aa: CASTSSPGYEGGYTF
abundance: -; j_gene: TRBJ2-3; v_gene: TRBV19; d_gene: TRBD2; CDR3nt: TGTGCCAGTAACAGACTAGCGGGGGGTTCAGATACGCAGTATTTT; CDR3aa: CASNRLAGGSDTQYF
abundance: once; j_gene: TRBJ1-4; v_gene: TRBV6-5; d_gene: -; CDR3nt: TGTGCCGGCGGGGGACAAAGAGAAAAACTGTTTTTT; CDR3aa: CAGGGQREKLFF
abundance: -; j_gene: TRBJ1-6; v_gene: TRBV6-5; d_gene: TRBD1; CDR3nt: TGTGCCAGCAGTTTGCAGGGGGCTAAGAATTCACCCCTCCACTTT; CDR3aa: CASSLQGAKNSPLHF
abundance: -; j_gene: TRBJ2-2; v_gene: TRBV6-4; d_gene: TRBD1; CDR3nt: TGTGCCAGCAGTGATGGACAGGGGGCCGGGGAGCTGTTTTTT; CDR3aa: CASSDGQGAGELFF
abundance: -; j_gene: TRBJ1-5; v_gene: TRBV6-1; d_gene: TRBD1; CDR3nt: TGTGCCAGCAGTGAAGCCCGCGGACAGGGGGGCAATCAGCCCCAGCATTTT; CDR3aa: CASSEARGQGGNQPQHF
abundance: -; j_gene: TRBJ2-1; v_gene: TRBV7-2; d_gene: TRBD2; CDR3nt: TGTGCCAGCAGCTTAGATAGCGGGCTCTACAATGAGCAGTTCTTC; CDR3aa: CASSLDSGLYNEQFF
abundance: -; j_gene: TRBJ1-1; v_gene: TRBV6-5; d_gene: -; CDR3nt: TGTGCCAGCAGCGTGGCTGCCGGGACTGAAGCTTTCTTT; CDR3aa: CASSVAAGTEAFF
abundance: -; j_gene: TRBJ2-7; v_gene: TRBV2; d_gene: TRBD1; CDR3nt: TGTGCCAGCAGTTCACCGGGACAGTCCTACGAGCAGTACTTC; CDR3aa: CASSSPGQSYEQYF
abundance: -; j_gene: TRBJ1-5; v_gene: TRBV6-5; d_gene: TRBD1; CDR3nt: TGTGCCAGCAGGGACAGGGGTAACAATCAGCCCCAGCATTTT; CDR3aa: CASRDRGNNQPQHF
abundance: few; j_gene: TRBJ2-5; v_gene: TRBV11-2; d_gene: -; CDR3nt: TGTGCCAGCAGTGGATTAGCAGTCCAAGAGACCCAGTACTTC; CDR3aa: CASSGLAVQETQYF
abundance: -; j_gene: TRBJ1-5; v_gene: TRBV15; d_gene: TRBD1; CDR3nt: TGTGCCACCAGCAGTTTCGGGACAGGGGTAAATCAGCCCCAGCATTTT; CDR3aa: CATSSFGTGVNQPQHF
abundance: -; j_gene: TRBJ1-1; v_gene: TRBV28; d_gene: TRBD1; CDR3nt: TGTGCCAGCAGTACCGAACAGGGGAAGTACACTGAAGCTTTCTTT; CDR3aa: CASSTEQGKYTEAFF
abundance: -; j_gene: TRBJ1-4; v_gene: TRBV29-1; d_gene: TRBD1; CDR3nt: TGCAGCGCACAGGGGGGTAGCGAAAAACTGTTTTTT; CDR3aa: CSAQGGSEKLFF
abundance: -; j_gene: TRBJ2-1; v_gene: TRBV7-9; d_gene: TRBD2; CDR3nt: TGTGCCAGCAGCCTAGGGACTAGCGGCGGGGATGAGCAGTTCTTC; CDR3aa: CASSLGTSGGDEQFF
abundance: -; j_gene: TRBJ2-5; v_gene: TRBV5-1; d_gene: -; CDR3nt: TGCGCCAGCAGCTTGTTACCAGGCGAGCAAGAGACCCAGTACTTC; CDR3aa: CASSLLPGEQETQYF
abundance: once; j_gene: TRBJ2-7; v_gene: TRBV7-9; d_gene: -; CDR3nt: TGTGCCAGCAGCTTGTTAGGGACTGGGACCTACGAGCAGTACTTC; CDR3aa: CASSLLGTGTYEQYF
abundance: -; j_gene: TRBJ2-7; v_gene: TRBV5-6; d_gene: TRBD1; CDR3nt: TGTGCCAGCAGCTTGTGGGGAGACAGGGCTCCACACGAGCAGTACTTC; CDR3aa: CASSLWGDRAPHEQYF
abundance: few; j_gene: TRBJ1-6; v_gene: TRBV9; d_gene: TRBD1; CDR3nt: TGTGCCAGCAGCGTTACCGGGACAGGGGTTAATTCACCCCTCCACTTT; CDR3aa: CASSVTGTGVNSPLHF
abundance: few; j_gene: TRBJ2-7; v_gene: TRBV30; d_gene: TRBD1; CDR3nt: TGTGCCTGGAGCCGACAGGGGTGGGGCGACGAGCAGTACTTC; CDR3aa: CAWSRQGWGDEQYF
abundance: -; j_gene: TRBJ2-5; v_gene: TRBV6-5; d_gene: TRBD1; CDR3nt: TGTGCCAGCGCTCAGACAGGGGCCCCGGAGACCCAGTACTTC; CDR3aa: CASAQTGAPETQYF
abundance: -; j_gene: TRBJ1-5; v_gene: TRBV11-2; d_gene: -; CDR3nt: TGTGCCAGCAGCTTGGCCGCCACGGGGGGCCAGCCCCAGCATTTT; CDR3aa: CASSLAATGGQPQHF
abundance: -; j_gene: TRBJ1-1; v_gene: TRBV12-3/TRBV12-4; d_gene: -; CDR3nt: TGTGCCAGCAGATCCTCCGGGCCGGGGGAAGCTTTCTTT; CDR3aa: CASRSSGPGEAFF
abundance: -; j_gene: TRBJ1-5; v_gene: TRBV5-5; d_gene: -; CDR3nt: TGTGCCAGCAGCACAACTAGCAATCAGCCCCAGCATTTT; CDR3aa: CASSTTSNQPQHF
abundance: -; j_gene: TRBJ1-2; v_gene: TRBV30; d_gene: -; CDR3nt: TGTGCCTGGAGCACCGGGACTGCCTCATTAGCTAACTATGGCTACACCTTC; CDR3aa: CAWSTGTASLANYGYTF
abundance: once; j_gene: TRBJ2-7; v_gene: TRBV4-1; d_gene: TRBD1; CDR3nt: TGCGCCAGCAGCCGGCCCTACAGGGGCACCTACGAGCAGTACTTC; CDR3aa: CASSRPYRGTYEQYF
abundance: -; j_gene: TRBJ2-3; v_gene: TRBV5-1; d_gene: TRBD2; CDR3nt: TGCGCCAGCAGCCCTGGACTAGCGGGGGAGATCCTCACAGATACGCAGTATTTT; CDR3aa: CASSPGLAGEILTDTQYF
abundance: -; j_gene: TRBJ2-7; v_gene: TRBV20-1; d_gene: -; CDR3nt: TGCAGTGCTCGAGTCTTTGACGAGCAGTACTTC; CDR3aa: CSARVFDEQYF
abundance: once; j_gene: TRBJ2-3; v_gene: TRBV5-1; d_gene: TRBD2; CDR3nt: TGCGCCAGCAGCTTGGGGACTAGCGGGGGGAGAGATACGCAGTATTTT; CDR3aa: CASSLGTSGGRDTQYF
abundance: -; j_gene: TRBJ2-3; v_gene: TRBV30; d_gene: TRBD2; CDR3nt: TGTGCCTGGGGGACTAGCGGGGGGCACACAGATACGCAGTATTTT; CDR3aa: CAWGTSGGHTDTQYF
abundance: once; j_gene: TRBJ2-2; v_gene: TRBV5-1; d_gene: TRBD1; CDR3nt: TGCGCCAGCAGCTTGGTATGGACAGGGGATACCGGGGAGCTGTTTTTT; CDR3aa: CASSLVWTGDTGELFF
abundance: -; j_gene: TRBJ1-1; v_gene: TRBV30; d_gene: -; CDR3nt: TGTGCCGGGGAGGGACTCCCTGGGGGTGAAGCTTTCTTT; CDR3aa: CAGEGLPGGEAFF
abundance: -; j_gene: TRBJ1-2; v_gene: TRBV10-3; d_gene: -; CDR3nt: TGTGCCATCACTTCCGGACAGAACTATGGCTACACCTTC; CDR3aa: CAITSGQNYGYTF
abundance: -; j_gene: TRBJ1-5; v_gene: TRBV3-1/TRBV3-2; d_gene: -; CDR3nt: TGTGCCAGCAGCCCCGACCACACGGAGCAGCCCCAGCATTTT; CDR3aa: CASSPDHTEQPQHF
abundance: -; j_gene: TRBJ2-5; v_gene: TRBV19; d_gene: -; CDR3nt: TGTGCCAGTAGTATAGATCGGGAGACCCAGTACTTC; CDR3aa: CASSIDRETQYF